This is a list of T cell receptor beta chains from one sample in a study of blood T cell repertoires in COVID-19. The assay was immunoSEQ multiplex PCR, and TCRdb's table has in-frame clones only and misses some. The repertoire holds 85,000 to 110,000 clones, with approximately 89% as singletons. The sequencing input was peripheral blood. All receptors come from a woman aged 80 or over in a cohort sampled during active COVID-19. Both conserved end residues are part of each CDR3. A D gene is named only where the DNA matches it firmly. Clone size is stated in some rows and not others, as once, few, many or a class when expanded.

>TRBJ2-1|once|TRBD2|TRBV18
CASSPGGEWDEQFF
TGTGCCAGCTCCCCTGGGGGGGAGTGGGATGAGCAGTTCTTC
>TRBJ1-4|-|TRBD1|TRBV10-3
CAIRGQGSEKLFF
TGTGCCATCAGGGGACAGGGAAGCGAAAAACTGTTTTTT
>TRBJ1-1|-|-|TRBV18
CASCPSGMNTEAFF
TGTGCCAGCTGCCCGTCGGGGATGAACACTGAAGCTTTCTTT
>TRBJ1-2|-|-|TRBV19
CASRGSGGGNYGYTF
TGTGCCAGTAGGGGCTCAGGAGGAGGTAACTATGGCTACACCTTC
>TRBJ1-5|-|-|TRBV19
CASRQGVSQHF
TGTGCCAGTCGGCAAGGGGTTTCCCAGCATTTT
>TRBJ2-1|-|-|TRBV5-1
CASSLSPGQPYNEQFF
TGCGCCAGCAGCTTGAGCCCGGGTCAACCCTACAATGAGCAGTTCTTC
>TRBJ1-6|-|-|TRBV7-9
CASSLGANSPLHF
TGTGCCAGCAGCTTAGGGGCGAATTCACCCCTCCACTTT
>TRBJ2-3|-|TRBD1|TRBV19
CASSTGQVTDTQYF
TGTGCCAGTAGTACGGGACAGGTGACAGATACGCAGTATTTT
>TRBJ2-7|-|-|TRBV7-6
CASSLVGAQSEQYF
TGTGCCAGCAGCTTAGTAGGGGCCCAAAGTGAGCAGTACTTC
>TRBJ2-7|-|TRBD1|TRBV5-1
CASRYAGQGYEQYF
TGCGCCAGCAGATATGCGGGACAGGGATACGAGCAGTACTTC
>TRBJ2-7|-|-|TRBV21-1
CASSKGGRIRGPEREQYF
TGTGCCAGCAGCAAAGGGGGGCGGATAAGGGGCCCGGAGAGAGAGCAGTACTTC
>TRBJ1-3|-|TRBD1|TRBV6-5
CASMRDSAGNTIYF
TGTGCCAGCATGCGGGACAGCGCTGGAAACACCATATATTTT
>TRBJ2-7|-|-|TRBV27
CASSLSSYEQYF
TGTGCCAGCAGTCTGAGCTCCTACGAGCAGTACTTC
>TRBJ2-7|-|TRBD1|TRBV18
CASSPSGQGPYEQYF
TGTGCCAGCTCACCCTCCGGACAGGGCCCCTACGAGCAGTACTTC
>TRBJ2-2|-|-|TRBV5-1
CASSTRREGTGELFF
TGCGCCAGTTCCACCCGGAGAGAGGGCACCGGGGAGCTGTTTTTT
>TRBJ1-1|-|-|TRBV7-8
CASSKDRNTEAFF
TGTGCCAGCAGCAAGGACAGGAACACTGAAGCTTTCTTT
>TRBJ2-2|-|TRBD2|TRBV27
CASTRGASGLTGELFF
TGTGCCAGCACCCGGGGGGCTAGCGGGCTTACCGGGGAGCTGTTTTTT
>TRBJ1-1|-|TRBD1|TRBV19
CASRGQGHTEAFF
TGTGCCAGTAGGGGACAGGGACACACTGAAGCTTTCTTT